A single sample gave rise to the 10 T cell receptor beta chains below, sequenced in a study of T cell changes during pregnancy in multiple sclerosis. Using immunoSEQ multiplex PCR, the repertoire was profiled, and TCRdb retains in-frame clones only, with some absent. The sample has 85,000 to 120,000 clones; roughly nine tenths are singletons. The material sequenced was peripheral blood, taken before pregnancy. Every receptor here comes from a female donor with multiple sclerosis, enrolled in a pregnancy study.

This rearrangement joins TRBV5-5 to TRBJ2-5; no reliable D call. The tail of the sequence fits TRBJ2-7 better, so the J call may be wrong. CDR3 length equals 12 residues. Germline CDR1 SGHKS, CDR2 YYEKEE (reference sequence). CDR3 amino acids: CASSSRSYEQYF. CDR3 bases: TGTGCCAGCAGCTCCCGTTCCTACGAGCAGTACTTC.

The chain recombines TRBV9 with TRBJ2-1, with 15 positions matching TRBD2. CDR3 size: 19 residues. Germline-derived CDR1 and CDR2 are SGDLS and YYNGEE. With V trimmed by 2 bases and J by 0 bases, 6 bases remained unmatched. This CDR3 is CASSVGLAGGSSSYNEQFF. The CDR3 DNA reads TGTGCCAGCAGCGTTGGACTAGCGGGGGGGTCTAGCTCCTACAATGAGCAGTTCTTC.

The chain joins TRBV2 to TRBJ2-5; 7 bases match TRBD2. The J call may be mistaken, given a closer DNA end match to TRBJ2-7. From germline, CDR1 is SNHLY and CDR2 FYNNEI. The CDR3 has 15 amino acids. The CDR3 reads CASREWSGEIYEQYF. In nucleotides, the CDR3 is TGTGCCAGCAGGGAGTGGAGCGGGGAGATCTACGAGCAGTACTTC.

The rearrangement links TRBV6-6 to TRBJ1-1, with TRBD1 matching 8 bases. The CDR3 runs 12 residues. Germline V gene lookup returns CDR1 MNHNY and CDR2 SVGAGI (reference sequence). Trimming took 6 bases from V and 7 from J; bases not matched to a gene: 4. Here the CDR3 reads CASRFGQGEAFF. CDR3 bases: TGTGCCAGCAGGTTCGGACAGGGTGAAGCTTTCTTT.

The chain joins TRBV2 to TRBJ2-4; no definite D call. CDR3 length: 17 residues. Per the germline V gene, CDR1 is SNHLY and CDR2 is FYNNEI. V dropped 8 bases and J dropped 3 bases, with 23 bases sitting between them. CDR3 DNA: TGTGCCAGCTCCGAGGCACGAGCGAAAGGTGTCAAAAACATTCAGTACTTC. This encodes CASSEARAKGVKNIQYF.

The gene calls are TRBV7-9 and TRBJ1-1; the D gene is possibly TRBD1 (5 bases). This CDR3 contains 12 residues. Trimming removed 5 bases at V and 6 bases at J, with 10 bases between. The germline CDR1 and CDR2 sequences are SEHNR and FQNEAQ (reference sequence). The CDR3 protein is CASSLQGPEAFF. In DNA form, the CDR3 reads TGTGCCAGCAGCCTTCAGGGCCCTGAAGCTTTCTTT.

This chain connects TRBV7-6 to TRBJ2-7; 7 nucleotides match TRBD1. There are 14 residues in the CDR3. With V trimmed by 5 bases and J by 1 base, 5 bases remained unmatched. Germline loops: CDR1 SGHVS, CDR2 FNYEAQ. CDR3 region: CASSPPGQSYEQYF. The CDR3, as DNA: TGTGCCAGCAGCCCGCCGGGACAGTCCTACGAGCAGTACTTC.

The genes are TRBV7-9 and TRBJ2-5; a possible D gene is TRBD1 (5 bases). The CDR3 contains 13 residues. V was clipped by 11 bases and J by 2 bases, with 15 bases between them. Germline lookup yields CDR1 SEHNR and CDR2 FQNEAQ (reference sequence). The CDR3 protein is CAVNQGKQETQYF. The CDR3 DNA reads TGTGCCGTAAACCAGGGTAAACAAGAGACCCAGTACTTC.

CDR3 bases: TGTGCCAGCAGCTTCGATCCGAGTAGAGGTGGCTACACCTTC. This sequence encodes CASSFDPSRGGYTF. The gene calls are TRBV7-3 and TRBJ1-2; unclear D gene. Germline V CDR1 and CDR2: SGHTA, FQGTGA. The CDR3 has 14 amino acids. V was shortened by 3 bases and J by 7 bases, with 15 bases between the two germline ends.

This chain links TRBV6-1 with TRBJ2-1, with a tentative D call TRBD1 (6 bases). The CDR3 contains 16 residues. Germline CDR1 MNHNS, CDR2 SASEGT. V dropped 2 bases and J dropped 6 bases, with 17 bases sitting between them. DNA of the CDR3: TGTGCCAGCAGTGAAATTCGTAGTAGCAGGGGCAATGAGCAGTTCTTC. Encoded protein: CASSEIRSSRGNEQFF.